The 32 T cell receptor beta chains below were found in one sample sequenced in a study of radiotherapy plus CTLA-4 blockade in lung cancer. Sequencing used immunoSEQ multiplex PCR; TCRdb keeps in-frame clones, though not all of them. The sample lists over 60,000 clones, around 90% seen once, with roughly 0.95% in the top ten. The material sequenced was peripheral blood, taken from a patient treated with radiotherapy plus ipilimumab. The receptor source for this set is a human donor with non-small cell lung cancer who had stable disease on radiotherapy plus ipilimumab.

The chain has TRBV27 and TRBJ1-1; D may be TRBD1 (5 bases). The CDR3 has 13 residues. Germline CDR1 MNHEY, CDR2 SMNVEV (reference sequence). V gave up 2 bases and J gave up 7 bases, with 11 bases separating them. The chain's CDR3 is CASSLTRVDEAFF. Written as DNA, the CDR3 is TGTGCCAGCAGTTTAACCAGGGTCGATGAAGCTTTCTTT.

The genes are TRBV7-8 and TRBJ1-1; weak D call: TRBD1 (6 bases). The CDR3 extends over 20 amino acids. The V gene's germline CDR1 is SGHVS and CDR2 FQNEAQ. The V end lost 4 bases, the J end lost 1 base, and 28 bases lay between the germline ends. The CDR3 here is CASSSPWGGARPYKNTEAFF. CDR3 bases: TGTGCCAGCAGCTCGCCCTGGGGGGGGGCCAGACCATACAAGAACACTGAAGCTTTCTTT.

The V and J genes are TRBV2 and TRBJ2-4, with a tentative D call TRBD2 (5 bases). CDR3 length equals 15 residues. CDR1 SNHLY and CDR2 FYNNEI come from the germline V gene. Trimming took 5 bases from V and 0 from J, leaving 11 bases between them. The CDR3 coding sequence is TGTGCCAGCAGTTTAGCGCGGTCAGCCAAAAACATTCAGTACTTC. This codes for CASSLARSAKNIQYF.

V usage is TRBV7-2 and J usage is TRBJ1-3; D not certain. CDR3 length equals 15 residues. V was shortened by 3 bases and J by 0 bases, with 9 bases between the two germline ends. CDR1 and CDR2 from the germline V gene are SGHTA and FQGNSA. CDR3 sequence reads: CASSLVQSSGNTIYF. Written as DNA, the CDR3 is TGTGCCAGCAGCTTGGTACAGAGCTCTGGAAACACCATATATTTT. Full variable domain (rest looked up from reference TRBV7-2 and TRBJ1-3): GAGVSQSPSNKVTEKGKDVELRCDPISGHTALYWYRQSLGQGLEFLIYFQGNSAPDKSGLPSDRFSAERTGGSVSTLTIQRTQQEDSAVYLCASSLVQSSGNTIYFGEGSWLTVV.

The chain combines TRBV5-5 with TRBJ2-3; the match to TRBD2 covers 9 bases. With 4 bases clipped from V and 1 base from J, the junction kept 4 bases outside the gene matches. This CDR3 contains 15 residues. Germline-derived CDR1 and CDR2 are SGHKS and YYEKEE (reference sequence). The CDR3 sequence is CASSPLAGGTDTQYF. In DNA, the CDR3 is TGTGCCAGCAGCCCGTTAGCGGGAGGCACAGATACGCAGTATTTT.

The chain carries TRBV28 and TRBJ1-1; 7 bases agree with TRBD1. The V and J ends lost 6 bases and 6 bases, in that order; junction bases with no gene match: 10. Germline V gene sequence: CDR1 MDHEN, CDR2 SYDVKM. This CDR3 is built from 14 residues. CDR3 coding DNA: TGTGCCAGCAGATACCAGGGGGAGGTCCCTGAAGCTTTCTTT. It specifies CASRYQGEVPEAFF.

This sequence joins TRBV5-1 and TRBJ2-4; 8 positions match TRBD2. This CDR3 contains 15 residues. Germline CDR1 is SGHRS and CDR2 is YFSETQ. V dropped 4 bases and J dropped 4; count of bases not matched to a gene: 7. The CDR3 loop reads CASSKTSVGKNIQYF. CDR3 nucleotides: TGCGCCAGCAGCAAGACTAGCGTGGGGAAAAACATTCAGTACTTC. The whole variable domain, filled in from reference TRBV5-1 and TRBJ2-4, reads KAGVTQTPRYLIKTRGQQVTLSCSPISGHRSVSWYQQTPGQGLQFLFEYFSETQRNKGNFPGRFSGRQFSNSRSEMNVSTLELGDSALYLCASSKTSVGKNIQYFGAGTRLSVL.

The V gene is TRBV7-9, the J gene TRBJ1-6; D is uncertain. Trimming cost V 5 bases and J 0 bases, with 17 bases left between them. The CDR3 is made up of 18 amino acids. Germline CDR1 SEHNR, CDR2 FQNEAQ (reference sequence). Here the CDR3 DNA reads TGTGCCAGCAGCACGGGGTCTCGCCGAAGCTCCTATAATTCACCCCTCCACTTT. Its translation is CASSTGSRRSSYNSPLHF.

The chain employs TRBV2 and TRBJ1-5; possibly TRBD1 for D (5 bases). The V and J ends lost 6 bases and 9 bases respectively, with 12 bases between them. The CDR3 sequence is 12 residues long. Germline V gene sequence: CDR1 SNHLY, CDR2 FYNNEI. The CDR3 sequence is CASRGVQGPQHF. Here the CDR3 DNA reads TGTGCCAGCAGGGGGGTTCAGGGGCCCCAGCATTTT.

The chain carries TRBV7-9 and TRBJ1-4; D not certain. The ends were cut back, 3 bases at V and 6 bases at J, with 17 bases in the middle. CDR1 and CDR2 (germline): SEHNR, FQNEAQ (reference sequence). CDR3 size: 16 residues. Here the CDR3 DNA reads TGTGCCAGCAGCTTTCGTACTGGGGAGGAACATGAAAAACTGTTTTTT. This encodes CASSFRTGEEHEKLFF.

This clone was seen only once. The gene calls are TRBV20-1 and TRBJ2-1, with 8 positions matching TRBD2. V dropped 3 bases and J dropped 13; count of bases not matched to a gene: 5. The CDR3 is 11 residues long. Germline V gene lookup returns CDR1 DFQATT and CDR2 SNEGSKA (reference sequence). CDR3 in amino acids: CSASSGTQQFF. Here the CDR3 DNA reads TGCAGTGCTAGTAGCGGGACTCAACAGTTCTTC.

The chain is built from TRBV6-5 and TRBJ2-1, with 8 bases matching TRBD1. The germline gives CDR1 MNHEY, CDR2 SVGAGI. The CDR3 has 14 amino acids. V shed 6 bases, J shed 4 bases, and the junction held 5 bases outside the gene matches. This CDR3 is CASSQGQEYNEQFF. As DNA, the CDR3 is TGTGCCAGCAGCCAGGGACAGGAGTACAATGAGCAGTTCTTC.

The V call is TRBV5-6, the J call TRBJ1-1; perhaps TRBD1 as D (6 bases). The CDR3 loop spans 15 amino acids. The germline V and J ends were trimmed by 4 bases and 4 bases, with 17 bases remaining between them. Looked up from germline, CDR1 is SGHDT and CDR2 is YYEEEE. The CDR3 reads CASSPFGGASTEAFF. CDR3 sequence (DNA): TGTGCCAGCAGCCCCTTCGGGGGGGCGAGCACTGAAGCTTTCTTT.

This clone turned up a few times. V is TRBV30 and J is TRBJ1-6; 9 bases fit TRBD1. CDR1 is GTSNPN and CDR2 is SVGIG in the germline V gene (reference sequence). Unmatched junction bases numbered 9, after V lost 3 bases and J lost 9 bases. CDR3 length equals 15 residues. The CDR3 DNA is TGTGCCTGGAGGGGGTCGGGACAGGGATTTTCACCCCTCCACTTT. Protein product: CAWRGSGQGFSPLHF.

CDR3 sequence (DNA): TGTGCCATCAGCACCGATGGGACAGCCTACCGCAATGAGCAGTTCTTC. It translates to CAISTDGTAYRNEQFF. This chain uses TRBV10-3 with TRBJ2-1; 7 bases map to TRBD1. J was trimmed by 6 bases and V by 6 bases; bases with no gene match: 14. CDR3 size: 16 residues. Germline-derived CDR1 and CDR2 are ENHRY and SYGVKD.

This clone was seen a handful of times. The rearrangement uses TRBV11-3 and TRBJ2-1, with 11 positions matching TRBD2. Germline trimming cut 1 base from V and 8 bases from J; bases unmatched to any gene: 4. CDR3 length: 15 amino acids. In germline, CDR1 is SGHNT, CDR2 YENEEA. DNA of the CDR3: TGTGCCAGCAGCTTAGGAACTAGCGGGAGTGATGAGCAGTTCTTC. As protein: CASSLGTSGSDEQFF.

CDR3 amino acids: CASSVGLGSDTEAFF. CDR3 nucleotides: TGTGCCAGCAGCGTAGGGTTGGGGTCGGACACTGAAGCTTTCTTT. This chain uses TRBV9 with TRBJ1-1; D remains ambiguous. CDR1 is SGDLS and CDR2 is YYNGEE in the germline V gene. CDR3 length equals 15 residues. Trimming cost V 0 bases and J 3 bases, with 12 bases left between them.

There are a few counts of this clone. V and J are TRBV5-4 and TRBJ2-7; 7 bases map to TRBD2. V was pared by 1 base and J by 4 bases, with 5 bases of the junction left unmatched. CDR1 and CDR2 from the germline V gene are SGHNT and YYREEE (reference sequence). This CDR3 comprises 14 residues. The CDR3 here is CASSLFAGAYEQYF. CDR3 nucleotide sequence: TGTGCCAGCAGCTTGTTTGCGGGAGCGTACGAGCAGTACTTC.

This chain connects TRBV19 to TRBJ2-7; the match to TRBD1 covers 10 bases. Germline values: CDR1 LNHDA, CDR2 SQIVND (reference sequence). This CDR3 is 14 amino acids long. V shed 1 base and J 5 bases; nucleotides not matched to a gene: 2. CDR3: CASSIGQGADEQYF. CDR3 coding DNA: TGTGCCAGTAGTATAGGACAGGGGGCGGACGAGCAGTACTTC. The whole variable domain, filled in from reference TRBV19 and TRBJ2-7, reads DGGITQSPKYLFRKEGQNVTLSCEQNLNHDAMYWYRQDPGQGLRLIYYSQIVNDFQKGDIAEGYSVSREKKESFPLTVTSAQKNPTAFYLCASSIGQGADEQYFGPGTRLTVT.

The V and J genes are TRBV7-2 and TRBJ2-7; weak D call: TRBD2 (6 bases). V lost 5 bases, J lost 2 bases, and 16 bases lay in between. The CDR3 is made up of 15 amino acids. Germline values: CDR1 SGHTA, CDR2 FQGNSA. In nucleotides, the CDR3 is TGTGCCAGCAGCGCGTCCCTTGGACTAACCTACGAGCAGTACTTC. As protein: CASSASLGLTYEQYF. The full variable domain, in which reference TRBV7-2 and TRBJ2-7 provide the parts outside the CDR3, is GAGVSQSPSNKVTEKGKDVELRCDPISGHTALYWYRQSLGQGLEFLIYFQGNSAPDKSGLPSDRFSAERTGGSVSTLTIQRTQQEDSAVYLCASSASLGLTYEQYFGPGTRLTVT.

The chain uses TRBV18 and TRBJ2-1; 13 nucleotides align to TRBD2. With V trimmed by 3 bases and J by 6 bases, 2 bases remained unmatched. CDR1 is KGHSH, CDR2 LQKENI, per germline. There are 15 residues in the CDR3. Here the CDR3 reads CASSPGLAGANEQFF. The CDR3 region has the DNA TGTGCCAGCTCACCTGGACTAGCGGGAGCCAATGAGCAGTTCTTC.

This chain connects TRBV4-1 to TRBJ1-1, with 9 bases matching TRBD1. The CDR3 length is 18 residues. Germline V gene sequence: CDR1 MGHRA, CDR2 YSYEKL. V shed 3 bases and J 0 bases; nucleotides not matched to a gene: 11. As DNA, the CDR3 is TGCGCCAGCAGCCATGAAAGCGACAGGGGGGGGATGAACACTGAAGCTTTCTTT. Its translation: CASSHESDRGGMNTEAFF.

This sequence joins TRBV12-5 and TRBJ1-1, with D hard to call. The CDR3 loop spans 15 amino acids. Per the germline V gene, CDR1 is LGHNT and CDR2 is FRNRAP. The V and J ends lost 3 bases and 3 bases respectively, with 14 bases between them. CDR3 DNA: TGTGCTAGTGGTTTAAGAGAGGGCAGCTACACTGAAGCTTTCTTT. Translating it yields CASGLREGSYTEAFF.

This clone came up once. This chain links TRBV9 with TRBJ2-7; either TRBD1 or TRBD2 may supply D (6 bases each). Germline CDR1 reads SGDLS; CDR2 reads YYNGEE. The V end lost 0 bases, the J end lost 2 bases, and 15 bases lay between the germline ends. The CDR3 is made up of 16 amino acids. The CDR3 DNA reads TGTGCCAGCAGCGTAGTAGCGGCAGGGGCACCCTACGAGCAGTACTTC. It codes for CASSVVAAGAPYEQYF.

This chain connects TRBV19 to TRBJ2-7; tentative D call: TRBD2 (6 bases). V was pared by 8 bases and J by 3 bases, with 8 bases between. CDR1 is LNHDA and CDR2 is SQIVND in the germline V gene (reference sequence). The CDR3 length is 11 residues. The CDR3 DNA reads TGTGCCAGTGGGACTGTCTACGAGCAGTACTTC. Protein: CASGTVYEQYF.

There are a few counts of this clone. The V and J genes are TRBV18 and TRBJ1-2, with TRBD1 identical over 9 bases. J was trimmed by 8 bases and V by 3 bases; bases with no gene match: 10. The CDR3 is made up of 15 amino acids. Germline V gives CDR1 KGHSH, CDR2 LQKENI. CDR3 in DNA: TGTGCCAGCTCACCCTTACAGGGGGCGGACCAGGGCTACACCTTC. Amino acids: CASSPLQGADQGYTF.

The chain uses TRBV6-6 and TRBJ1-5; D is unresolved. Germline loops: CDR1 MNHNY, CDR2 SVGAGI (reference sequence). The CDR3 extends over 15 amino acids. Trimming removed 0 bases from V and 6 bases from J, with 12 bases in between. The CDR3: CASSYSNTVGQPQHF. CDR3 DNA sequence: TGTGCCAGCAGTTACTCGAACACCGTCGGTCAGCCCCAGCATTTT.

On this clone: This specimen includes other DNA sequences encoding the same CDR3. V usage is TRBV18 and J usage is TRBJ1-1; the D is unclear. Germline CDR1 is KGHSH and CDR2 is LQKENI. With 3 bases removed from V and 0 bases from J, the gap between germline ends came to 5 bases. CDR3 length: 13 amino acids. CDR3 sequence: CASSPGLNTEAFF. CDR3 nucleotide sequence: TGTGCCAGCTCACCTGGGCTGAACACTGAAGCTTTCTTT.

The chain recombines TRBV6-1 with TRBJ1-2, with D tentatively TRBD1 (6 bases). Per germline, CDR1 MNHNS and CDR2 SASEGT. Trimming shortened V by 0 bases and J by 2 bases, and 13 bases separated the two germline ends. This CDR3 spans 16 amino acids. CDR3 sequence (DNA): TGTGCCAGCAGTGAAGCCCTGGGGAGGGGGAACTATGGCTACACCTTC. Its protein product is CASSEALGRGNYGYTF.

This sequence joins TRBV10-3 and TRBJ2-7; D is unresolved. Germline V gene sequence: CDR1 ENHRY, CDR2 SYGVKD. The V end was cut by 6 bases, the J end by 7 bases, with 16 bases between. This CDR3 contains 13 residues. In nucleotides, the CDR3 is TGTGCCATCAGGATCGATCCTTATAGTGAGCAGTACTTC. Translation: CAIRIDPYSEQYF.

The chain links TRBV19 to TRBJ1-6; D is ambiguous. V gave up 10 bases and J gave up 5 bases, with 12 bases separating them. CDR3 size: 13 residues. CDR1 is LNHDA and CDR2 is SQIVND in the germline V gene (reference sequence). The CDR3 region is CATSTDNNSPLHF. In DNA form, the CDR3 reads TGTGCCACTTCGACCGATAATAATTCACCCCTCCACTTT.

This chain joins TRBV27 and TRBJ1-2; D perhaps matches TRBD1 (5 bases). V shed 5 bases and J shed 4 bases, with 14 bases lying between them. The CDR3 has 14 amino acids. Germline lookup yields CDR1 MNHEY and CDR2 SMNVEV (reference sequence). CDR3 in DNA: TGTGCCAGCAGTCTAGGGGCTGGGCTCTATGGCTACACCTTC. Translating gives CASSLGAGLYGYTF.